The 18 T cell receptor beta chains in this list originate from one sample, sequenced in a study of blood T cell repertoires in COVID-19. Clones were read by immunoSEQ multiplex PCR, and TCRdb kept only the in-frame ones, dropping some. The sample carries about 42,000 clones, 85% to 90% recorded once. The sequenced sample was peripheral blood. These receptors were collected from a man aged 30-40 years with active or convalescent COVID-19.

The chain combines TRBV15 with TRBJ1-2, with unresolved D. This CDR3 comprises 13 residues. Trimming took 3 bases from V and 5 from J, leaving 10 bases between them. Germline V gene data show CDR1 as LNHNV and CDR2 as YYDKDF (reference sequence). CDR3 amino acids: CATSSNGVYGYTF. The CDR3, as DNA: TGTGCCACCAGCAGCAACGGGGTTTATGGCTACACCTTC.

The genes are TRBV6-6 and TRBJ2-1, with D tentatively TRBD2 (5 bases). The V and J ends lost 4 bases and 0 bases respectively, with 10 bases between them. The length of the CDR3 is 15 residues. Germline V gene lookup returns CDR1 MNHNY and CDR2 SVGAGI (reference sequence). CDR3 sequence reads: CASSLAFSSYNEQFF. The CDR3 nucleotides read TGTGCCAGCAGTTTAGCGTTTAGCTCCTACAATGAGCAGTTCTTC.

J is TRBJ1-1 and V is TRBV6-5; 7 bases match TRBD1. This CDR3 has 13 residues. Germline trimming cut 5 bases from V and 4 bases from J; bases unmatched to any gene: 4. Germline V CDR1 and CDR2: MNHEY, SVGAGI. The CDR3 DNA reads as TGTGCCAGCAGTAGGGGGCTGGGCACTGAAGCTTTCTTT. Translated: CASSRGLGTEAFF.

Here the CDR3 reads CASKGGGTSGPYNEQFF. The CDR3 DNA reads TGCGCCAGCAAGGGTGGTGGGACTAGCGGACCGTACAATGAGCAGTTCTTC. J is TRBJ2-1 and V is TRBV4-1; 11 nucleotides align to TRBD2. The trim removed 7 bases at V and 4 bases at J, leaving 12 bases unmatched. The CDR3 sequence is 17 residues long. The V gene's germline CDR1 is MGHRA and CDR2 YSYEKL.

CDR3 residues: CASKRTSGASYNEQFF. The CDR3, as DNA: TGTGCCAGCAAGAGGACTAGCGGGGCCTCCTACAATGAGCAGTTCTTC. This chain uses TRBV11-3 with TRBJ2-1; 12 bases are a match to TRBD2. J lost 0 bases, V lost 7 bases, and 4 bases had no gene match. The germline gives CDR1 SGHNT, CDR2 YENEEA. The CDR3 runs to 16 residues.

The chain has TRBV10-3 and TRBJ1-2; D is unresolved. This CDR3 region has 14 residues. V was pared by 0 bases and J by 4 bases, with 9 bases between. Germline CDR1 ENHRY, CDR2 SYGVKD. CDR3 sequence reads: CAISESMVSYGYTF. The DNA for the CDR3 is TGTGCCATCAGTGAGTCGATGGTGAGCTATGGCTACACCTTC.

The J gene is TRBJ2-1, the V gene TRBV5-4; possibly TRBD2 for D (5 bases). The V end lost 4 bases, the J end lost 2 bases, and 13 bases lay between the germline ends. This CDR3 has 15 residues. Germline V gene lookup returns CDR1 SGHNT and CDR2 YYREEE (reference sequence). The CDR3 here is CASSDSGIPYNEQFF. In DNA, the CDR3 is TGTGCCAGCAGCGACTCGGGGATCCCCTACAATGAGCAGTTCTTC.

The rearrangement joins TRBV12-3 or TRBV12-4 to TRBJ1-2; perhaps TRBD1 as D (5 bases). Trimming removed 5 bases from V and 6 bases from J, with 13 bases in between. The CDR3 is made up of 13 amino acids. CDR3 protein: CASSQQGSDGYTF. Here the CDR3 DNA reads TGTGCCAGCAGTCAGCAGGGTTCGGATGGCTACACCTTC.

The chain couples TRBV5-1 to TRBJ2-5, with unresolved D. Germline CDR1 is SGHRS and CDR2 is YFSETQ. Trimming removed 0 bases at V and 4 bases at J, with 10 bases between. CDR3 length: 14 amino acids. The CDR3 reads CASSLVTGPETQYF. The CDR3 bases are TGCGCCAGCAGCTTGGTTACGGGTCCAGAGACCCAGTACTTC.

The V gene is TRBV10-1, the J gene TRBJ2-1; 10 bases are a match to TRBD1. V shed 5 bases, J shed 5 bases, and the junction held 6 bases outside the gene matches. The length of the CDR3 is 15 residues. Germline assignment: CDR1 WNHNN and CDR2 SYGVQD (reference sequence). The CDR3 loop is CASSRQGALDNEQFF. The CDR3 bases are TGCGCCAGCAGTAGACAGGGGGCGCTGGACAATGAGCAGTTCTTC.

The J gene is TRBJ1-5, the V gene TRBV24-1; D not resolved. V dropped 5 bases and J dropped 0 bases, with 10 bases sitting between them. The CDR3 length is 15 residues. In germline, CDR1 is KGHDR, CDR2 SFDVKD. In DNA, the CDR3 is TGTGCCACCAGTGTGCGAGGTTATAGCAATCAGCCCCAGCATTTT. Translated, it gives CATSVRGYSNQPQHF.

The chain couples TRBV11-1 to TRBJ2-3; D might be TRBD2 (6 bases). This CDR3 region has 16 residues. Germline-derived CDR1 and CDR2 are SGHAT and FQDESV (reference sequence). V was cut by 2 bases and J by 3 bases, with 15 bases left in between. The CDR3 nucleotides are TGTGCCAGCAGCTTAAGGAGGGACTCAGGGACAGATACGCAGTATTTT. Amino acids: CASSLRRDSGTDTQYF.

This chain connects TRBV30 to TRBJ2-1, with TRBD2 as a possible D gene (5 bases). Germline values: CDR1 GTSNPN, CDR2 SVGIG (reference sequence). The ends were cut back, 2 bases at V and 8 bases at J, with 7 bases in the middle. The CDR3 length is 11 residues. The CDR3 DNA reads TGTGCCTGGAGTCTGCGGGATGAGCAGTTCTTC. Protein product: CAWSLRDEQFF.

This clone was seen once. The chain employs TRBV19 and TRBJ2-5; TRBD2 agrees at 7 bases. The CDR3 spans 15 residues. Germline V gives CDR1 LNHDA, CDR2 SQIVND (reference sequence). The trim removed 4 bases at V and 5 bases at J, leaving 10 bases unmatched. The CDR3 reads CASSRRTSRDETQYF. CDR3 in DNA: TGTGCCAGTAGTAGAAGGACTAGTCGGGATGAGACCCAGTACTTC.

The chain recombines TRBV15 with TRBJ1-2, with 7 positions matching TRBD1. The CDR3 contains 15 residues. Per the germline V gene, CDR1 is LNHNV and CDR2 is YYDKDF (reference sequence). The J segment lost 8 bases and the V segment lost 0 bases, leaving 9 bases of the junction unmatched. The CDR3 loop is CATSRDSGTAGGYTF. For the CDR3, the DNA is TGTGCCACCAGCAGAGATTCCGGGACAGCGGGCGGCTACACCTTC.

CDR3 sequence: CASSPEGLSSEQFF. Here the CDR3 DNA reads TGTGCCAGCAGCCCAGAGGGACTATCATCTGAGCAGTTCTTC. This chain joins TRBV7-3 and TRBJ2-1, with 7 bases aligning to TRBD2. The J segment lost 9 bases and the V segment lost 5 bases, leaving 10 bases of the junction unmatched. The V gene's germline CDR1 is SGHTA and CDR2 FQGTGA. The CDR3 length is 14 residues.

This chain joins TRBV27 and TRBJ1-2; 9 positions match TRBD1. V was pared by 5 bases and J by 2 bases, with 9 bases of the junction left unmatched. Germline-derived CDR1 and CDR2 are MNHEY and SMNVEV (reference sequence). The CDR3 spans 16 residues. As DNA, the CDR3 is TGTGCCAGCAGTCCCCCCTTAGGGACAGGGAACTATGGCTACACCTTC. Its protein is CASSPPLGTGNYGYTF.

This clone was detected only once. The CDR3 is CASSLAFGTSSGGELFF. The CDR3 nucleotides read TGTGCCAGCAGCTTAGCTTTCGGGACATCCTCCGGCGGGGAGCTGTTTTTT. The rearrangement uses TRBV11-1 and TRBJ2-2; D is possibly TRBD1 (6 bases). The V gene's germline CDR1 is SGHAT and CDR2 FQDESV (reference sequence). The ends were cut back, 0 bases at V and 7 bases at J, with 18 bases in the middle. This CDR3 has 17 amino acids.